This entry lists 16 T cell receptor beta chains sequenced from one sample in a study of T cells after yellow fever vaccination. TCRdb reanalysed the 5' RACE reads using MiXCR and keeps one entry per CDR3 protein. The table lists just under 600,000 distinct CDR3 sequences, roughly 14% of them singletons. The sample here was PBMCs, taken on the day of the yellow fever booster vaccination. The receptor source for this set is a man in his thirties or forties who received the YFV17D yellow fever vaccine.

This clonotype has just a few counts. The chain links TRBV12-3 or TRBV12-4 to TRBJ2-2; D not resolved. V was trimmed by 5 bases and J by 7 bases, leaving 11 bases between them. The CDR3 runs to 13 residues. CDR3 protein: CASSPRADGELFF. The CDR3 DNA follows: TGTGCCAGCAGTCCCCGGGCCGACGGGGAGCTGTTTTTT.

The CDR3 loop reads CASSGSSGPNTGELFF. In DNA, the CDR3 is TGCGCCAGCAGCGGCTCTAGCGGGCCGAACACCGGGGAGCTGTTTTTT. V usage is TRBV5-1 and J usage is TRBJ2-2; 8 bases agree with TRBD2. CDR1 is SGHRS, CDR2 YFSETQ, per germline. Unmatched junction bases numbered 5, after V lost 4 bases and J lost 0 bases. This CDR3 region has 16 residues. Based on the CDR3 plus reference TRBV5-1 and TRBJ2-2, the full variable domain is KAGVTQTPRYLIKTRGQQVTLSCSPISGHRSVSWYQQTPGQGLQFLFEYFSETQRNKGNFPGRFSGRQFSNSRSEMNVSTLELGDSALYLCASSGSSGPNTGELFFGEGSRLTVL.

This clonotype was counted only a few times. J is TRBJ2-1 and V is TRBV10-3, with D maybe TRBD1 (6 bases). The CDR3 contains 15 residues. The V and J ends lost 2 bases and 4 bases respectively, with 12 bases between them. Germline CDR1 and CDR2: ENHRY and SYGVKD. CDR3 DNA: TGTGCCATCAGTGAGAACAGGGAAAGGTACAATGAGCAGTTCTTC. This translates into CAISENRERYNEQFF.

This clonotype has a handful of counts. The chain couples TRBV19 to TRBJ2-1; 7 nucleotides line up with TRBD1. J gave up 6 bases and V 5 bases, and 7 bases lay outside the gene matches. Germline CDR1 reads LNHDA; CDR2 reads SQIVND (reference sequence). The CDR3 is 14 residues long. The CDR3 sequence: CASSFTGQRNEQFF. CDR3 DNA sequence: TGTGCCAGTAGTTTCACGGGACAGCGCAATGAGCAGTTCTTC.

Many counts were recorded for this clonotype. The CDR3 region is CASSSGVEQFF. The CDR3 DNA follows: TGTGCCAGCAGTTCAGGGGTAGAGCAGTTCTTC. This rearrangement joins TRBV6-2 or TRBV6-3 to TRBJ2-1; D perhaps matches TRBD1 (6 bases). Germline V CDR1 and CDR2: MNHEY, SVGEGT. The CDR3 extends over 11 amino acids. V gave up 4 bases and J gave up 10 bases, with 8 bases separating them.

CDR3 in amino acids: CASSSPTGIGAFF. CDR3 nucleotides: TGTGCCAGCAGCTCGCCGACAGGGATTGGAGCTTTCTTT. The chain carries TRBV5-8 and TRBJ1-1; 7 nucleotides line up with TRBD1. Germline V lookup: CDR1 SGHTS, CDR2 YDEGEE. J was trimmed by 10 bases and V by 3 bases; bases with no gene match: 9. There are 13 residues in the CDR3.

A few counts support this clonotype. The V call is TRBV29-1, the J call TRBJ1-5; weak D call: TRBD1 (5 bases). Per germline, CDR1 SQVTM and CDR2 ANQGSEA. The germline V and J ends were trimmed by 5 bases and 2 bases, with 19 bases remaining between them. The CDR3 is 16 residues long. The CDR3 sequence is CSVTLDSVDGNQPQHF. CDR3 nucleotide sequence: TGCAGCGTTACCCTCGACAGCGTGGATGGCAATCAGCCCCAGCATTTT.

This rearrangement joins TRBV7-6 to TRBJ1-2; a weak D match, TRBD1 (6 bases). The CDR3 covers 17 residues. Trimming shortened V by 0 bases and J by 4 bases, and 18 bases separated the two germline ends. Germline CDR1 and CDR2: SGHVS and FNYEAQ. The CDR3: CASSLAPGATTIYGYTF. CDR3 DNA: TGTGCCAGCAGCTTAGCTCCGGGGGCGACGACCATCTATGGCTACACCTTC.

The rearrangement joins TRBV5-6 to TRBJ2-2, with D unresolved. The CDR3 consists of 14 residues. V lost 3 bases and J lost 1, with 7 bases in between. Germline values: CDR1 SGHDT, CDR2 YYEEEE. The CDR3 DNA reads TGTGCCAGCAGCTCCGAGTGGAACACCGGGGAGCTGTTTTTT. It translates to CASSSEWNTGELFF. Combining the CDR3 with reference TRBV5-6 and TRBJ2-2 gives the whole variable domain DAGVTQSPTHLIKTRGQQVTLRCSPKSGHDTVSWYQQALGQGPQFIFQYYEEEERQRGNFPDRFSGHQFPNYSSELNVNALLLGDSALYLCASSSEWNTGELFFGEGSRLTVL.

V gene TRBV27 combines with J gene TRBJ2-5, with TRBD1 matching 7 bases. V was pared by 6 bases and J by 2 bases, with 12 bases of the junction left unmatched. Germline V CDR1 and CDR2: MNHEY, SMNVEV (reference sequence). The CDR3 length is 16 residues. CDR3 nucleotide sequence: TGTGCCAGCAGCCCTACCTCCGACAGGGTTCAAGAGACCCAGTACTTC. Amino acid sequence: CASSPTSDRVQETQYF.

V gene TRBV29-1 combines with J gene TRBJ2-1, with 12 bases lining up with TRBD2. The CDR3 runs 14 residues. Germline CDR1 SQVTM, CDR2 ANQGSEA. J was trimmed by 4 bases and V by 7 bases; bases with no gene match: 5. The CDR3 loop reads CSAVGLAGYNEQFF. The CDR3 DNA follows: TGCAGCGCCGTAGGACTAGCGGGATACAATGAGCAGTTCTTC.

The chain employs TRBV29-1 and TRBJ2-1; TRBD2 matches at 7 bases. The CDR3 spans 15 residues. Germline V gives CDR1 SQVTM, CDR2 ANQGSEA. The trim removed 2 bases at V and 8 bases at J, leaving 12 bases unmatched. The CDR3 protein is CSVESAGVAIYEQFF. CDR3 coding DNA: TGCAGCGTTGAATCGGCGGGAGTTGCGATATATGAGCAGTTCTTC.

This clonotype was observed a few times. J is TRBJ2-5 and V is TRBV18; TRBD1 matches at 7 bases. Germline CDR1 KGHSH, CDR2 LQKENI. V trimming: 5 bases; J trimming: 9 bases; junction bases outside the gene matches: 12. This CDR3 contains 14 residues. CDR3 DNA: TGTGCCAGCTCATCGGGACAGCTTCGTGAAGCCCAGTACTTC. Protein sequence: CASSSGQLREAQYF. Supplemented by reference TRBV18 and TRBJ2-5, the full variable domain reads NAGVMQNPRHLVRRRGQEARLRCSPMKGHSHVYWYRQLPEEGLKFMVYLQKENIIDESGMPKERFSAEFPKEGPSILRIQQVVRGDSAAYFCASSSGQLREAQYFGPGTRLLVL.

The gene calls are TRBV12-3 or TRBV12-4 and TRBJ1-5, with 8 bases matching TRBD1. The CDR3 consists of 16 residues. V lost 6 bases, J lost 0 bases, and 7 bases stayed unmatched. CDR3: CASREQQGDSNQPQHF. DNA of the CDR3: TGTGCCAGCAGGGAACAACAGGGGGATAGCAATCAGCCCCAGCATTTT.

This clonotype was counted a few times. V gene TRBV4-3 combines with J gene TRBJ2-2, with 7 positions matching TRBD1. J gave up 3 bases and V 3 bases, and 10 bases lay outside the gene matches. This CDR3 has 17 residues. Germline lookup yields CDR1 LGHNA and CDR2 YSLEER. DNA of the CDR3: TGCGCCAGCAGCCAGGCGACAGGGTTCGGGCACACCGGGGAGCTGTTTTTT. It is translated as CASSQATGFGHTGELFF.

The genes are TRBV5-1 and TRBJ2-3; 8 bases map to TRBD1. The CDR3 has 14 amino acids. The V gene's germline CDR1 is SGHRS and CDR2 YFSETQ. V was pared by 9 bases and J by 1 base, with 7 bases of the junction left unmatched. The CDR3 region is CATSRDRRTDTQYF. The CDR3 nucleotides read TGCGCCACAAGCCGGGACAGGCGCACAGATACGCAGTATTTT.